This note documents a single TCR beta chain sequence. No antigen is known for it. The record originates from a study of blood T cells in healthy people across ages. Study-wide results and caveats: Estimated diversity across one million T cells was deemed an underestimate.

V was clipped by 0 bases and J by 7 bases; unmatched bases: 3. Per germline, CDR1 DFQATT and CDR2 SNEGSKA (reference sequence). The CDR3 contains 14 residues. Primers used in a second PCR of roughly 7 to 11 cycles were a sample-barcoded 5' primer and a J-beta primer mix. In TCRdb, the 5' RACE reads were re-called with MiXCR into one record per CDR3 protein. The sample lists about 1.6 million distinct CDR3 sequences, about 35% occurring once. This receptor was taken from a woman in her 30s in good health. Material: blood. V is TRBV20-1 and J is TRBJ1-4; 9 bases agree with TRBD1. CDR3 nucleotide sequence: TGCAGTGCTAGAGATACAGGGGGCATTGAAAAACTGTTTTTT. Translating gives CSARDTGGIEKLFF.